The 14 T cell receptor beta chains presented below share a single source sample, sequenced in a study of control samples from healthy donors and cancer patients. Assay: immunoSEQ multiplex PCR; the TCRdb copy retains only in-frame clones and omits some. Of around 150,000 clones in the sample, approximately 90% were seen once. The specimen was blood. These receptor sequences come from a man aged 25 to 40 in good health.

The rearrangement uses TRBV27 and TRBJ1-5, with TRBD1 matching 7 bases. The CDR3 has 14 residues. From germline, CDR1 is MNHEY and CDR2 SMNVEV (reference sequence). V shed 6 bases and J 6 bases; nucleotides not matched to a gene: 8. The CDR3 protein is CASSLREGAQPQHF. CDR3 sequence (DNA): TGTGCCAGCAGCTTACGGGAGGGGGCTCAGCCCCAGCATTTT.

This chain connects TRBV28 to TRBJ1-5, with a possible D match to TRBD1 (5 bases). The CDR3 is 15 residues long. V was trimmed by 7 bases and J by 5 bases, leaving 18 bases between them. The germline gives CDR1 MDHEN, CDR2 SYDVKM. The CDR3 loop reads CASTTYSGPHQPQHF. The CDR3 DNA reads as TGTGCCAGCACAACTTACTCGGGACCCCATCAGCCCCAGCATTTT.

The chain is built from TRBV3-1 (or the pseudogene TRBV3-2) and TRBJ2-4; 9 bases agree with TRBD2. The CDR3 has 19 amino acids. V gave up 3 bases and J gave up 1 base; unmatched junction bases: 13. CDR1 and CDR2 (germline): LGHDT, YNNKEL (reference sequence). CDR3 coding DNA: TGTGCCAGCAGCCAGGATGAGGCTGGCGGGAGGGCGGCCAAAAACATTCAGTACTTC. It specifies CASSQDEAGGRAAKNIQYF.

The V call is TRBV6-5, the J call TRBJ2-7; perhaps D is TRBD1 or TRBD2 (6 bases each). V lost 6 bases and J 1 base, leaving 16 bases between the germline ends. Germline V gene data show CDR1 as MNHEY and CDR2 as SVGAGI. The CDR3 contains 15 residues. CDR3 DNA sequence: TGTGCCAGCAGCCGAACTAGGGGGAGGTCCTACGAGCAGTACTTC. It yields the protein CASSRTRGRSYEQYF.

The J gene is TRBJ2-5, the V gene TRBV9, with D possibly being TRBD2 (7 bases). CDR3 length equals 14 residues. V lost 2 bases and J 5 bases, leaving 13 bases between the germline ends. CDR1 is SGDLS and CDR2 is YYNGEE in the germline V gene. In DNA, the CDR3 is TGTGCCAGCAGCGTGGGGGGGCTCGGGGAGACCCAGTACTTC. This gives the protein CASSVGGLGETQYF.

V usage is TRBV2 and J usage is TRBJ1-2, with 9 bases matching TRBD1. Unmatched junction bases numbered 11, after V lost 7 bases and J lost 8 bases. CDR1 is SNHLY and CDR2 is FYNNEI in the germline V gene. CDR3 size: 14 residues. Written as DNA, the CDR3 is TGTGCCAGCAATTGGGGGGACAGGGAATACGGCTACACCTTC. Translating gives CASNWGDREYGYTF. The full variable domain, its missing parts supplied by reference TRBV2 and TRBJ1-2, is EPEVTQTPSHQVTQMGQEVILRCVPISNHLYFYWYRQILGQKVEFLVSFYNNEISEKSEIFDDQFSVERPDGSNFTLKIRSTKLEDSAMYFCASNWGDREYGYTFGSGTRLTVV.

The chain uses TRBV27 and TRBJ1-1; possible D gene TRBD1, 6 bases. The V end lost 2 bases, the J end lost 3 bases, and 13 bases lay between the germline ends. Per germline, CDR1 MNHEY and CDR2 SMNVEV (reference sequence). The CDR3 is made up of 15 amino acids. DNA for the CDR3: TGTGCCAGCAGTTTAACAGGGTCTACGGACACTGAAGCTTTCTTT. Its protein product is CASSLTGSTDTEAFF.

CDR3 in amino acids: CASSPQVVKNGYTF. CDR3 in DNA: TGTGCCAGCAGTCCACAGGTGGTTAAGAATGGCTACACCTTC. The gene calls are TRBV6-5 and TRBJ1-2, with a possible D match to TRBD1 (5 bases). Germline CDR1 and CDR2: MNHEY and SVGAGI. Trimming pared 5 bases from V and 6 bases from J, leaving 16 bases between. CDR3 length equals 14 residues.

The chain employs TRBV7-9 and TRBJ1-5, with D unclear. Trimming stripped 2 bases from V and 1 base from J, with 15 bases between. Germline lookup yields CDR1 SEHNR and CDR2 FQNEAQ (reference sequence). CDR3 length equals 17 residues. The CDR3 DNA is TGTGCCAGCAGCTTACTGACTGCCGGAAAAAGCAATCAGCCCCAGCATTTT. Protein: CASSLLTAGKSNQPQHF.

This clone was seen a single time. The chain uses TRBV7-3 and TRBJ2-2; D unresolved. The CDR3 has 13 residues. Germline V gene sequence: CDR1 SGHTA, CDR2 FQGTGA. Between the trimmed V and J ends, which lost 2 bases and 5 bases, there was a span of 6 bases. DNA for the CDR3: TGTGCCAGCAGCTTACCTCGAACCGGGGAGCTGTTTTTT. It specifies CASSLPRTGELFF.

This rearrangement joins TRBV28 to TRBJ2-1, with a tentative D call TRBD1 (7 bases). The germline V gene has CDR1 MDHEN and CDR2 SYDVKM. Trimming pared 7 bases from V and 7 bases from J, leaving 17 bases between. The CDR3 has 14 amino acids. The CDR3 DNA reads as TGTGCCAGCACCCCAGGGGGGAGAGCGAATGAGCAGTTCTTC. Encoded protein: CASTPGGRANEQFF.

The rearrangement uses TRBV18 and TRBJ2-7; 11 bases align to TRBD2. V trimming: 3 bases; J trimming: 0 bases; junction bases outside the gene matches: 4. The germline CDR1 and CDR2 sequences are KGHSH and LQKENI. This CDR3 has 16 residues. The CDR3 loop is CASSPFTSGSSYEQYF. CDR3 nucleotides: TGTGCCAGCTCACCTTTTACTAGCGGGAGCTCCTACGAGCAGTACTTC.

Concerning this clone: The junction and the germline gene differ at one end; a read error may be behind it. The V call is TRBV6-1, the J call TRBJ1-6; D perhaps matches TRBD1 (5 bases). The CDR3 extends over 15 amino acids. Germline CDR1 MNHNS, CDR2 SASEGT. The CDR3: CASNEVGTDNSPLHF. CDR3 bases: TGTGCCAGCAATGAAGTAGGGACTGATAATTCACCCCTCCACTTT.

CDR3 DNA: TGTGCCAGCAGCCAAAAAGTAGGTGAGCAGTTCTTC. Translating gives CASSQKVGEQFF. The J gene is TRBJ2-1, the V gene TRBV3-1 (or the pseudogene TRBV3-2), with D unclear. Trimming took off 2 bases at V and 9 bases at J, with 8 bases between the two ends. The germline CDR1 and CDR2 sequences are LGHDT and YNNKEL (reference sequence). CDR3 size: 12 residues.